This T cell receptor beta chain was retrieved from a study of blood T cells in healthy people across ages. The germline CDR1 and CDR2 sequences are MNHEY and SMNVEV (reference sequence). V shed 5 bases and J shed 3 bases, with 17 bases lying between them. CDR3 size: 15 residues. A second PCR, run for roughly 6 to 11 cycles, used a sample-barcoded 5' primer plus a J-beta primer mix. In TCRdb, the 5' RACE reads were re-called with MiXCR into one record per CDR3 protein. The sample contains about 750,000 distinct CDR3 sequences, about 55% of which appear only once. The receptor was derived from an elderly man in good health. Sequenced input: blood. The J gene is TRBJ2-7, the V gene TRBV27; unclear D gene. The DNA of the CDR3 is TGTGCCAGCAGTGATCTCCGGCTAGGTAGCTACGAGCAGTACTTC. Amino acid sequence: CASSDLRLGSYEQYF.